This is a list of T cell receptor beta chains from one sample in a study of blood T cell repertoires in COVID-19. Using immunoSEQ multiplex PCR, the repertoire was profiled, and TCRdb retains in-frame clones only, with some absent. The sample has nearly 95,000 clones, around 67% seen once. The sequenced sample was peripheral blood. The receptors here all came from a man aged 70 or older with COVID-19, enrolled during active disease. Each CDR3 is given with its conserved first and last residue. D genes are given only for firm matches. The size field is filled for only some rows; it gives once, few, many or a size class.

size	V	D	J	CDR3	DNA
.	TRBV6-5	.	TRBJ2-7	CASTAGYEQYF	TGTGCCAGCACCGCAGGGTACGAGCAGTACTTC
.	TRBV5-1	.	TRBJ2-1	CASSLAVGGGGLNEQFF	TGCGCCAGCAGCTTGGCAGTTGGGGGAGGAGGTCTCAATGAGCAGTTCTTC
.	TRBV6-5	.	TRBJ2-3	CASSTLEVTDTQYF	TGTGCCAGCAGTACGCTGGAGGTCACAGATACGCAGTATTTT
once	TRBV5-1	.	TRBJ2-2	CATRPTVNTGELFF	TGCGCCACCAGACCGACAGTTAACACCGGGGAGCTGTTTTTT
.	TRBV5-1	.	TRBJ1-4	CASSSGTGASNEKLFF	TGCGCCAGCAGCTCCGGGACGGGAGCGAGCAATGAAAAACTGTTTTTT
.	TRBV3-1/TRBV3-2	TRBD1	TRBJ2-7	CASRTTGGYEQYF	TGTGCCAGCAGAACTACAGGGGGCTACGAGCAGTACTTC
.	TRBV19	TRBD2	TRBJ2-1	CASIREGYNEQFF	TGTGCCAGTATCCGGGAGGGGTACAATGAGCAGTTCTTC
.	TRBV7-2	TRBD2	TRBJ2-5	CASSSGGRAAQETQYF	TGTGCCAGCAGCTCTGGGGGGAGGGCGGCTCAAGAGACCCAGTACTTC
.	TRBV15	.	TRBJ2-7	CATSRGTFSYEQYF	TGTGCCACCAGCAGGGGGACTTTTTCCTACGAGCAGTACTTC
.	TRBV30	.	TRBJ2-1	CAWSAQGTPGYEQFF	TGTGCCTGGAGTGCGCAGGGGACGCCCGGTTATGAGCAGTTCTTC
few	TRBV5-4	TRBD2	TRBJ2-7	CASSPGTSAYEQYF	TGTGCCAGCAGCCCCGGGACTAGCGCGTACGAGCAGTACTTC
.	TRBV7-2	TRBD1	TRBJ1-6	CASRQGTGVRSPLHF	TGTGCCAGCAGACAAGGGACAGGGGTGAGGTCACCCCTCCACTTT
.	TRBV27	.	TRBJ1-2	CASSFQGLDGYTF	TGTGCCAGCAGTTTTCAGGGGCTGGATGGCTACACCTTC
.	TRBV7-2	.	TRBJ2-7	CASSLTGVREQYF	TGTGCCAGCAGCTTGACGGGAGTACGTGAGCAGTACTTC
.	TRBV4-3	TRBD1	TRBJ2-7	CASSQGWGQGVPYEQYF	TGCGCCAGCAGCCAAGGATGGGGACAGGGTGTCCCCTACGAGCAGTACTTC
.	TRBV6-2/TRBV6-3	TRBD2	TRBJ2-3	CASSWPGLAGVDTQYF	TGTGCCAGCAGCTGGCCGGGACTAGCGGGAGTAGATACGCAGTATTTT
.	TRBV5-5	TRBD2	TRBJ2-7	CASSLVPAGAWEQYF	TGTGCCAGCAGCTTGGTTCCAGCGGGAGCGTGGGAGCAGTACTTC
.	TRBV27	.	TRBJ2-5	CASSKTQETQYF	TGTGCCAGCAGTAAAACTCAAGAGACCCAGTACTTC
.	TRBV5-1	.	TRBJ2-3	CASSLATLFTDTQYF	TGCGCCAGCAGCTTGGCGACACTTTTCACGGATACGCAGTATTTT
few	TRBV4-1	.	TRBJ2-4	CASSQDPGAKNIQYF	TGCGCCAGCAGCCAAGACCCCGGGGCCAAAAACATTCAGTACTTC
.	TRBV24-1	.	TRBJ2-3	CATSERITGLRGYTQYF	TGTGCCACCAGTGAGCGTATAACAGGGCTACGCGGTTATACGCAGTATTTT
.	TRBV7-3	TRBD2	TRBJ2-2	CASSNLAGGVGELFF	TGTGCCAGCAGCAACCTAGCGGGAGGGGTCGGGGAGCTGTTTTTT
.	TRBV30	.	TRBJ2-5	CAWSVHRDQETQYF	TGTGCCTGGAGTGTTCACAGGGACCAAGAGACCCAGTACTTC
few	TRBV7-2	.	TRBJ1-4	CASSLDSGEKLFF	TGTGCCAGCAGCTTAGATTCAGGTGAAAAACTGTTTTTT
.	TRBV5-1	.	TRBJ1-1	CASSLGPGSGTEAFF	TGCGCCAGCAGCTTGGGGCCAGGGTCGGGCACTGAAGCTTTCTTT
.	TRBV29-1	.	TRBJ1-1	CSVGPWGMNTEAFF	TGCAGCGTTGGTCCGTGGGGCATGAACACTGAAGCTTTCTTT
.	TRBV28	.	TRBJ2-5	CASSRGHQAETQYF	TGTGCCAGCAGCCGTGGCCATCAAGCGGAGACCCAGTACTTC
.	TRBV9	.	TRBJ1-1	CASSVVSGLNTEAFF	TGTGCCAGCAGCGTAGTCTCAGGATTAAACACTGAAGCTTTCTTT
.	TRBV9	.	TRBJ2-3	CASSDQPGTNPTDTQYF	TGTGCCAGCAGCGATCAACCAGGGACAAATCCCACAGATACGCAGTATTTT
.	TRBV28	TRBD2	TRBJ2-2	CAITSGGNTGELFF	TGTGCCATCACTAGCGGGGGGAACACCGGGGAGCTGTTTTTT
.	TRBV6-5	TRBD1	TRBJ1-5	CASRSGGGGNQPQHF	TGTGCCAGCCGGTCAGGAGGGGGCGGCAATCAGCCCCAGCATTTT
.	TRBV19	TRBD2	TRBJ2-1	CASRGLAGLSSYNEQFF	TGTGCCAGTAGGGGACTAGCGGGATTGAGCTCCTACAATGAGCAGTTCTTC
.	TRBV19	TRBD1	TRBJ1-5	CASSTLTGALGPQHF	TGTGCCAGTAGTACCCTGACAGGGGCTCTAGGGCCCCAGCATTTT
.	TRBV28	.	TRBJ1-2	CASGTNRLGVGGYTF	TGTGCCAGCGGGACTAACAGGCTAGGGGTTGGCGGCTACACCTTC
.	TRBV29-1	TRBD2	TRBJ2-1	CSVSPMGLASYNEQFF	TGCAGCGTCTCTCCTATGGGACTAGCTTCCTACAATGAGCAGTTCTTC
few	TRBV20-1	.	TRBJ1-5	CSASLAPSNQPQHF	TGCAGTGCTAGTTTGGCTCCTAGCAATCAGCCCCAGCATTTT
.	TRBV7-2	.	TRBJ2-1	CASSFPQYNERFF	TGTGCCAGCAGCTTTCCCCAGTACAATGAGCGGTTCTTC
.	TRBV7-2	.	TRBJ2-7	CASSLPRGLGSYEQYF	TGTGCCAGCAGCCTCCCCCGGGGGTTAGGGTCCTACGAGCAGTACTTC
.	TRBV7-3	.	TRBJ2-1	CASSFRLAYNEQFF	TGTGCCAGCAGCTTTAGACTGGCCTACAATGAGCAGTTCTTC
.	TRBV7-2	TRBD2	TRBJ2-3	CASLSGVSTDTQYF	TGTGCCAGCCTTAGCGGGGTTAGCACAGATACGCAGTATTTT
.	TRBV6-6	.	TRBJ2-1	CASSPRQILNSYNEQFF	TGTGCCAGCAGTCCTCGACAGATCTTAAACTCCTACAATGAGCAGTTCTTC
.	TRBV9	.	TRBJ2-5	CASSVRDLWQETQYF	TGTGCCAGCAGCGTACGGGACTTGTGGCAAGAGACCCAGTACTTC
.	TRBV4-2	.	TRBJ2-1	CASSQSPGLAHNEQFF	TGTGCCAGCAGCCAATCACCGGGACTCGCCCACAATGAGCAGTTCTTC
.	TRBV28	.	TRBJ1-2	CASRIGGFVNYGYTF	TGTGCCAGCAGGATTGGGGGCTTCGTGAACTATGGCTACACCTTC
.	TRBV2	.	TRBJ2-5	CASSLDSQETQYF	TGTGCCAGCAGTCTGGACAGCCAAGAGACCCAGTACTTC
few	TRBV5-4	TRBD2	TRBJ2-5	CASSSSGTRVETQYF	TGTGCCAGCAGCTCTTCCGGGACTAGAGTAGAGACCCAGTACTTC
.	TRBV5-4	.	TRBJ1-2	CASSLFQGNGYTF	TGTGCCAGCAGCTTGTTTCAGGGTAATGGCTACACCTTC
.	TRBV7-3	.	TRBJ1-3	CASSLTGASGNTIYF	TGTGCCAGCAGCTTAACGGGGGCATCTGGAAACACCATATATTTT
.	TRBV4-2	.	TRBJ1-4	CASSQESQGFSTNEKLFF	TGTGCCAGCAGCCAAGAATCGCAGGGATTTTCAACTAATGAAAAACTGTTTTTT